This T cell receptor (beta chain) derives from a study of T cells after yellow fever vaccination (dated by TCRdb to 2018 to 2020). The study in broad terms: The SMART-Seq v4 Ultra Low Input RNA kit was used to prepare libraries from fractions with low cell numbers. To follow T-cell clones before and after primary and booster YFV17D yellow fever vaccination, bulk TCR alpha and beta repertoires were sequenced over time. Two healthy male donors, one aged 18 to 30 and one aged 30 to 40 years, made up the cohort. Blood was drawn at multiple timepoints before and after primary and secondary immunization, with bulk PBMC replicates and cell subsets isolated.

Unmatched junction bases come to 6, with V trimmed by 0 bases and J by 2 bases. CDR1 and CDR2, looked up from the germline V gene (reference sequence), are DFQATT and SNEGSKA. Including cysteine and phenylalanine, the CDR3 has 15 amino acids. CDR3 DNA is the only sequence kept; it has 45 bases, read in frame from the first base. Reads for this sample came from an Illumina NovaSeq 6000. Synthesis of TCR cDNA relied on 5'RACE template switching, a step that introduced a universal primer site along with unique molecular identifiers. cDNA synthesis was primed from both the TCR alpha and TCR beta constant segments. Libraries were amplified in two PCR steps, with sample barcodes and sequencing adapters added in the second step. Sequencing of libraries was done on Illumina HiSeq 2500 (2x100 bp) or NovaSeq (2x150 bp). The authors' analysis ran thus. MIGEC was used to demultiplex reads and collapse the reads into UMI consensus sequences, and MiXCR was used for V(D)J alignment. Using edgeR on replicate PBMC samples, clonotypes were called vaccine-responding if FDR was below 0.01 and the log2 fold change was above 5 up to day 15. Bulk clonotypes were assigned CD4 or CD8 identity according to which sequenced CD4 or CD8 repertoire held them at higher abundance. The public reads were reanalyzed by TCRdb: fastp trimming at Q25, MiXCR alignment, in-frame beta chains only. Here each entry gathers all rows of one CDR3 protein and keeps the most common genes and DNA. TCRdb assigned the V and J calls; the authors' analysis was not used. The sample table contains hundreds of thousands of distinct CDR3 sequences; only one count was recorded for roughly a sixth of them. The ten largest clonotypes hold roughly a sixth of the sample.

The sample holds a few counts of this clonotype. Its antigen target is currently unknown. Per-base quality was not reported, and no clone a single base away is much larger than it. The treatment or condition tag for this specimen amounts to: live attenuated yellow fever vaccine strain. Two biological replicates of bulk PBMCs were collected at each blood-draw timepoint. PBMCs were isolated from peripheral blood using a standard Ficoll-Paque protocol. TriZol was used to extract RNA from bulk PBMCs, from CD4 and CD8 fractions, and from dextramer-positive and dextramer-negative fractions. Here is what the overall study found, with its caveats: After the booster, most clones that had expanded after primary vaccination were detected again (around 96% of CD4 and around nine tenths of CD8), suggesting broad maintenance of memory. Compared with the primary T-cell response, the secondary T-cell response was faster but weaker, reaching its peak on day 5 rather than on day 15. Because abundant contaminating clonotypes from the bulk population could be contained in FACS-sorted repertoires, computational filtering was required. Because the study included only a couple of donors, the extent to which the findings can be generalized is limited. A small fraction of clonotypes showed up in both the CD4 and CD8 compartments, probably as a result of convergent recombination.

Sequencing was performed on PBMCs, taken before the yellow fever booster vaccination. This chain is built from TRBV20-1 and TRBJ2-5, and 7 junctional nucleotides match TRBD2. This TCR derives from a man aged 18 to 29 who received the YFV17D yellow fever vaccine. The CDR3: CSARDAASGQETQYF. The DNA is TGCAGTGCTAGAGATGCGGCTAGCGGACAAGAGACCCAGTACTTC.